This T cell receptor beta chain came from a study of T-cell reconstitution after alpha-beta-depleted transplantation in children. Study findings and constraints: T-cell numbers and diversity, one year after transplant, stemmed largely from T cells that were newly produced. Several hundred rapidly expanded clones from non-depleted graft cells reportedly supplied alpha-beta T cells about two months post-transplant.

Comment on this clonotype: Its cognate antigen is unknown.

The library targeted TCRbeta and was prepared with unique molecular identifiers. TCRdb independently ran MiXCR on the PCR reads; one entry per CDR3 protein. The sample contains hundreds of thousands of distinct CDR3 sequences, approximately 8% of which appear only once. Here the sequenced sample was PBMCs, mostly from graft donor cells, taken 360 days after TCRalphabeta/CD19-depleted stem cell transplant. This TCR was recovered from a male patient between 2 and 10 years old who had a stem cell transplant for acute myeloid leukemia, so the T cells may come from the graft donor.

The CDR3 sequence: CASSSPGLAQETQYF. CDR3 in DNA: TGTGCCAGCAGCTCGCCGGGACTAGCTCAAGAGACCCAGTACTTC. The rearrangement uses TRBV7-9 and TRBJ2-5; 9 bases align to TRBD2. CDR1 is SEHNR and CDR2 is FQNEAQ in the germline V gene (reference sequence). The CDR3 totals 15 residues. Losses at the gene ends were 4 bases for V and 2 bases for J; bases not matched to a gene: 5. The complete variable domain, with remaining parts taken from reference TRBV7-9 and TRBJ2-5, reads DTGVSQNPRHKITKRGQNVTFRCDPISEHNRLYWYRQTLGQGPEFLTYFQNEAQLEKSRLLSDRFSAERPKGSFSTLEIQRTEQGDSAMYLCASSSPGLAQETQYFGPGTRLLVL.